This entry concerns a single T cell receptor (beta chain). Its antigen is not identified. CD45RO-CCR7+CD27+CD95- characterized naive CD8+ T cells. The data were obtained in a study of CXCR3-negative and CXCR3-positive naive CD8 T cells. Germline loops: CDR1 SQVTM, CDR2 ANQGSEA. The CDR3 covers 19 residues. Study-level points and caveats: After cryopreservation, CXCR3 expression dropped partially; most assays used fresh PBMCs. In naive cells, CXCR3-negative and CXCR3-positive subsets had similar TRBV-TRBJ usage; memory cells differed.

With UMI labels, 5' RACE was used to prepare the TRB cDNA libraries. TCRdb reanalyzed the 5' RACE reads and collapses them to one entry per CDR3 protein, without DNA. This sample's table has fewer than 95,000 distinct CDR3 sequences. The TCR was taken from a human donor in good health. Some clones in this sample may be carry-over from other donors' samples. This chain uses TRBV29-1 with TRBJ2-3; the D call from TCRdb, TRBD1, cannot be confirmed without DNA. The sequencing sample was made of naive CXCR3- CD8+ T cells from blood. Subset described: CD45RO-CCR7+CD27+CD95- naive CD8+ T cells lacking CXCR3 (TNR3-). CDR3 residues: CSVEDPGLQGASFGDTQYF.